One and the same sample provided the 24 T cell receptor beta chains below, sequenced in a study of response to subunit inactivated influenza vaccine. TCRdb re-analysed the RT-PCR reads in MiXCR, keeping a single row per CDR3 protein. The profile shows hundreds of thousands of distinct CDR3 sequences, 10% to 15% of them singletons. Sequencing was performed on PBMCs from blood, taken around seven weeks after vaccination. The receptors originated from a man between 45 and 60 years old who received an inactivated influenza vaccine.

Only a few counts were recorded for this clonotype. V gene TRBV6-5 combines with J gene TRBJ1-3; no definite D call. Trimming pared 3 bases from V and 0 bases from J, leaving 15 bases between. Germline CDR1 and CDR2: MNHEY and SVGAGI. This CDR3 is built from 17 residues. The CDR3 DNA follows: TGTGCCAGCAGTTATTCCCAGTTTTTAGTCTCTGGAAACACCATATATTTT. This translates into CASSYSQFLVSGNTIYF.

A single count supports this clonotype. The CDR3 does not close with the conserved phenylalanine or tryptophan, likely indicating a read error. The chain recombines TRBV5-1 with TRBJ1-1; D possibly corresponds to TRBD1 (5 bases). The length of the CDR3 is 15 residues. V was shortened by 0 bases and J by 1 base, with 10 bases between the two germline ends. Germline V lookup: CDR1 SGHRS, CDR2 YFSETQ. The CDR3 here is CASSLEARENTEAFL. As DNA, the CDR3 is TGCGCCAGCAGCTTGGAAGCCAGGGAGAACACTGAAGCTTTCCTT.

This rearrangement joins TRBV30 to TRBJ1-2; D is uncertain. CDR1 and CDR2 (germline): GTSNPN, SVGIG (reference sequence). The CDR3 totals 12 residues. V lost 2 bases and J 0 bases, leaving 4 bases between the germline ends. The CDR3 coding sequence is TGTGCCTGGAGTATTACTAACTATGGCTACACCTTC. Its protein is CAWSITNYGYTF.

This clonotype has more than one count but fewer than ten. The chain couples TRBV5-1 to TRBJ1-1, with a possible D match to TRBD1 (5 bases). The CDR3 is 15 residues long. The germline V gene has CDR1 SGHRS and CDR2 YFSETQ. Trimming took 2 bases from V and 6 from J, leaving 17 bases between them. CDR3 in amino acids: CASSLDRQRFAEAFF. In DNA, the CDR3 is TGCGCCAGCAGCTTAGATCGACAGCGTTTCGCTGAAGCTTTCTTT.

In DNA, the CDR3 is TGCAGTGCTAGAGATTGGGCTAGCGGGGGCCCCAACAATGAGCAGTTCTTC. Amino acid sequence: CSARDWASGGPNNEQFF. The chain is built from TRBV20-1 and TRBJ2-1, with 10 bases aligning to TRBD2. Germline V gene sequence: CDR1 DFQATT, CDR2 SNEGSKA (reference sequence). The CDR3 sequence is 17 residues long. The trim removed 0 bases at V and 5 bases at J, leaving 10 bases unmatched.

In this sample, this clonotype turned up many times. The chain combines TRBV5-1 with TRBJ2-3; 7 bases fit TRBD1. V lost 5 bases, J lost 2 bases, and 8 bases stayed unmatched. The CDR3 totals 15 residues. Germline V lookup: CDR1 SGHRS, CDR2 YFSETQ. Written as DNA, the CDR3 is TGCGCCAGCAGGTCGCCGGGACAGTACACAGATACGCAGTATTTT. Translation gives CASRSPGQYTDTQYF.

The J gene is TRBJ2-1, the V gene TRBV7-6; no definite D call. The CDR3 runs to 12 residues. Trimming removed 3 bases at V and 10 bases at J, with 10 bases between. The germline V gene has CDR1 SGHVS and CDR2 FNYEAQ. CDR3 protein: CASSFVTAEQFF. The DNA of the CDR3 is TGTGCCAGCAGCTTTGTTACAGCCGAGCAGTTCTTC.

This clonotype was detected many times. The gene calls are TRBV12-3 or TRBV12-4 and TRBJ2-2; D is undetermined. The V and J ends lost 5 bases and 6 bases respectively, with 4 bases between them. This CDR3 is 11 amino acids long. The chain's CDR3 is CASSGAGELFF. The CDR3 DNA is TGTGCCAGCAGTGGTGCCGGGGAGCTGTTTTTT.

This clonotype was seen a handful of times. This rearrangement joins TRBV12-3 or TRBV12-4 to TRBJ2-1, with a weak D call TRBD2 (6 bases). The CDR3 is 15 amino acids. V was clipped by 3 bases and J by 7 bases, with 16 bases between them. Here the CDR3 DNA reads TGTGCCAGCAGTTTTAGCGGCCCCGAAAAAAATGAGCAGTTCTTC. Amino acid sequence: CASSFSGPEKNEQFF.

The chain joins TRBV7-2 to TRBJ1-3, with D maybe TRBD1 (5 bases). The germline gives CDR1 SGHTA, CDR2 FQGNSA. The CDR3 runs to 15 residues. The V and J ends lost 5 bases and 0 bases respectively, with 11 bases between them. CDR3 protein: CASSPRQSSGNTIYF. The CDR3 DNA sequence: TGTGCCAGCAGCCCCCGACAGAGCTCTGGAAACACCATATATTTT.

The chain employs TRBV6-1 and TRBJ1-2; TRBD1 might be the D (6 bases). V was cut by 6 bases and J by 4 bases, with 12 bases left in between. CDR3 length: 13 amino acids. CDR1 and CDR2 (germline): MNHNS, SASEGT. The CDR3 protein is CASRQGRVYGYTF. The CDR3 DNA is TGTGCCAGCAGGCAGGGGCGAGTCTATGGCTACACCTTC.

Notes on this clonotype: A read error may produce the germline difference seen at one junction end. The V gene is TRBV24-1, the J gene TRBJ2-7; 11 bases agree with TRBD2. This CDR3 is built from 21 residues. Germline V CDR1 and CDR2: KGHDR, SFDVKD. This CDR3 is CATCDLHSHSSTSGTSYEQYF. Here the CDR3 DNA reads TGTGCCACCTGTGATTTGCATTCCCACAGTTCGACTAGCGGGACATCCTACGAGCAGTACTTC.

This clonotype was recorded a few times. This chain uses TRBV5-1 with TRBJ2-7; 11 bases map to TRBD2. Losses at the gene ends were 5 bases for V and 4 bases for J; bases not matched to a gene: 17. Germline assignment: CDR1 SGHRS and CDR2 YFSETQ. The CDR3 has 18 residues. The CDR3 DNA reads TGCGCCAGCAGTAGACAGGAGACGGGACTAGCGGTTAAGTACGAGCAGTACTTC. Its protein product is CASSRQETGLAVKYEQYF.

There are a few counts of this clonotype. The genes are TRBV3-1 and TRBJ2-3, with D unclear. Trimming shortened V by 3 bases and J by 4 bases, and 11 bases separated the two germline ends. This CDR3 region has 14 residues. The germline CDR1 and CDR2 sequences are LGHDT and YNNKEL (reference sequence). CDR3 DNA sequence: TGTGCCAGCAGCCAGGACGCTAGGGCAGATACGCAGTATTTT. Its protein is CASSQDARADTQYF.

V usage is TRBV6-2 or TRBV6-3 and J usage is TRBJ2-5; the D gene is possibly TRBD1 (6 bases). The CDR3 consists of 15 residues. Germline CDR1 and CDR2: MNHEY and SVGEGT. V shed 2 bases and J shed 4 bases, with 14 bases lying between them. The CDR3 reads CASSYGAGVRETQYF. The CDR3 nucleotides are TGTGCCAGCAGTTACGGGGCAGGGGTAAGAGAGACCCAGTACTTC.

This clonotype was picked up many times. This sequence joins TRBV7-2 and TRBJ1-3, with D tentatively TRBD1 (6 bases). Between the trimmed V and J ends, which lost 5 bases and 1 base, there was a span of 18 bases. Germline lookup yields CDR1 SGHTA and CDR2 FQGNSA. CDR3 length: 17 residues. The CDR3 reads CASSRLGTLSSGNTIYF. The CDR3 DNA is TGTGCCAGCAGCCGCCTCGGGACACTTTCTTCTGGAAACACCATATATTTT.

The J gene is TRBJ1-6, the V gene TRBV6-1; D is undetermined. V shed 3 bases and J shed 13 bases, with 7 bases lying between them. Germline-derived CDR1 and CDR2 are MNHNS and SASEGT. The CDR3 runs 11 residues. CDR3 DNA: TGTGCCAGCAGTGATTCCAAGCCCCTCCACTTT. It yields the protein CASSDSKPLHF.

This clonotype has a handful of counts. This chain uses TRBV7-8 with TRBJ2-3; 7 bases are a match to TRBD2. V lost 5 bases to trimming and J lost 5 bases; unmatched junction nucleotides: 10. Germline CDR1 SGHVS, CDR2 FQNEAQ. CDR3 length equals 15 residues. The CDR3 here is CASSLRREWQDTQYF. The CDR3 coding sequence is TGTGCCAGCAGCCTGAGGCGGGAGTGGCAAGATACGCAGTATTTT.

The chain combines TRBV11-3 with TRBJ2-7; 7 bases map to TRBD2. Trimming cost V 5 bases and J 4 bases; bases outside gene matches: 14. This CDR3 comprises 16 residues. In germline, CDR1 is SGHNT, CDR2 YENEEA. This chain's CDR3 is CASSLRSGGSGYEQYF. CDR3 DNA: TGTGCCAGCAGCCTTAGGTCTGGCGGGAGCGGATACGAGCAGTACTTC.

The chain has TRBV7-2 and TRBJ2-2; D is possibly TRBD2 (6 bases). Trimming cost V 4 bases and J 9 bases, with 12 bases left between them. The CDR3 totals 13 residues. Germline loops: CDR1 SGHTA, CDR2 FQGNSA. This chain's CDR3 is CASSSGLYRELFF. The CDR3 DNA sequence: TGTGCCAGCAGCTCGGGACTCTACAGGGAGCTGTTTTTT.

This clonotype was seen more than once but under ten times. This CDR3 is CASTPQSVNTEAFF. The CDR3 bases are TGTGCCAGCACCCCCCAGTCCGTGAACACTGAAGCTTTCTTT. The chain combines TRBV12-3 or TRBV12-4 with TRBJ1-1; D not resolved. The CDR3 runs 14 residues. The V end was cut by 7 bases, the J end by 0 bases, with 12 bases between.

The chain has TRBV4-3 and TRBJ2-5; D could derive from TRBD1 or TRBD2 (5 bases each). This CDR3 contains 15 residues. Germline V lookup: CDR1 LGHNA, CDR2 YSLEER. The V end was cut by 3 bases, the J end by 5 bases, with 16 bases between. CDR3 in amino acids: CASSHDYGQEETQYF. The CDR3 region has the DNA TGCGCCAGCAGCCATGACTACGGACAAGAGGAGACCCAGTACTTC.

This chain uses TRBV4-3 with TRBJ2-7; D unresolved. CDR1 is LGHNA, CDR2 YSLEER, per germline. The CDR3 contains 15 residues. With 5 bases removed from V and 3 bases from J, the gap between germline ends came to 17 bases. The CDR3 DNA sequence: TGCGCCAGCAGCGAAGCCGCTGGAGCCTACTACGAGCAGTACTTC. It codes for CASSEAAGAYYEQYF.

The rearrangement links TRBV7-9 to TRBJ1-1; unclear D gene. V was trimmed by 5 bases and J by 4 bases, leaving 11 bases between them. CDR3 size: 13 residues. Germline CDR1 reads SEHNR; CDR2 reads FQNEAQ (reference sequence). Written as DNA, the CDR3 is TGTGCCAGCAGCCAGCGCACGGCCACTGAAGCTTTCTTT. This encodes CASSQRTATEAFF. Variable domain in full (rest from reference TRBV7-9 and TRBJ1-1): DTGVSQNPRHKITKRGQNVTFRCDPISEHNRLYWYRQTLGQGPEFLTYFQNEAQLEKSRLLSDRFSAERPKGSFSTLEIQRTEQGDSAMYLCASSQRTATEAFFGQGTRLTVV.